This T cell receptor beta chain stems from a study of tumor and adjacent non-tumor tissue in lung cancer. Across the study: The patients, 10 or so men and 5 women, were roughly 31 to 85 with stage I to III disease. Findings and caveats of the study: Compared with tumor, normal lung showed significantly lower TCR diversity. Normal lung showed higher cumulative top 100 clone frequency than tumor. Tumor TCR diversity, when higher, was linked to shorter survival.

A modified ARM-PCR protocol with three rounds of nested PCR amplified TCRbeta. Via MiXCR, TCRdb re-called the multiplex PCR reads, giving one row per CDR3 protein. The sample has around 86,000 distinct CDR3 sequences; approximately 77% are singletons. No cell sorting was done before RNA was extracted from the tissue. In the case of this clonotype: Its antigen is unknown. With a much larger clone just one base away, this may be a read error.

The clonotype comes from a woman in her thirties or forties with non-small cell lung cancer. The specimen was lung tumor tissue.

The CDR3 here is CASSYGRYQETQCF. The CDR3 bases are TGTGCCAGCAGTTACGGCCGGTACCAAGAGACCCAGTGCTTC. The chain has TRBV6-2 or TRBV6-3 and TRBJ2-5; D unclear. Germline assignment: CDR1 MNHEY and CDR2 SVGEGT. This CDR3 has 14 amino acids.